These 6 T cell receptor beta chains share one sample of origin, sequenced in a study of CD8 T cells in Susac syndrome. Random hexamers were used to reverse transcribe an amount of about 0.5 to 1 ug RNA. TCRdb re-analysed the immunoSEQ multiplex PCR reads in MiXCR, keeping a single row per CDR3 protein. The sample has about 120,000 distinct CDR3 sequences, around 94% seen once. Sample: CD8+ T cells from PBMCs. The receptor source for this set is a human donor with Susac syndrome.

This clonotype was seen a single time. The chain carries TRBV5-6 and TRBJ2-7; D perhaps matches TRBD1 (5 bases). The germline V and J ends were trimmed by 4 bases and 6 bases, with 14 bases remaining between them. CDR1 is SGHDT and CDR2 is YYEEEE in the germline V gene. The CDR3 extends over 13 amino acids. In DNA, the CDR3 is TGTGCCAGCAGCACGGACATGGATGTCGAGCAGTACTTC. Translation: CASSTDMDVEQYF.

V usage is TRBV11-2 and J usage is TRBJ2-3, with 7 bases lining up with TRBD1. This CDR3 is 15 amino acids long. Germline assignment: CDR1 SGHAT and CDR2 FQNNGV. With 5 bases clipped from V and 2 bases from J, the junction kept 7 bases outside the gene matches. CDR3 sequence (DNA): TGTGCCAGCAGCCCCTCAGGACAGGCCACAGATACGCAGTATTTT. It yields the protein CASSPSGQATDTQYF.

V usage is TRBV6-2 or TRBV6-3 and J usage is TRBJ2-3; no reliable D call. V lost 6 bases to trimming and J lost 4 bases, with 17 bases between them. CDR1 is MNHEY and CDR2 is SVGEGT in the germline V gene. This CDR3 is 15 amino acids long. This CDR3 reads CASSPVGPGPDTQYF. The CDR3 DNA reads TGTGCCAGCAGCCCCGTGGGCCCCGGACCAGATACGCAGTATTTT.

This chain links TRBV9 with TRBJ2-2; weak D call: TRBD2 (6 bases). V lost 4 bases, J lost 0 bases, and 10 bases lay in between. The CDR3 is 15 residues long. The germline V gene encodes CDR1 SGDLS and CDR2 YYNGEE. Written as DNA, the CDR3 is TGTGCCAGCAGCCCCCGACTAGCGAACACCGGGGAGCTGTTTTTT. This encodes CASSPRLANTGELFF.

The V call is TRBV15, the J call TRBJ2-1, with D possibly TRBD1 on 5 matching bases. CDR3 length: 16 amino acids. With 3 bases removed from V and 2 bases from J, the gap between germline ends came to 14 bases. Looked up from germline, CDR1 is LNHNV and CDR2 is YYDKDF (reference sequence). DNA for the CDR3: TGTGCCACCAGCAGGACCCGGACACAAGCCTACAATGAGCAGTTCTTC. Translating gives CATSRTRTQAYNEQFF.

A single count supports this clonotype. The chain's CDR3 is CASSRLLGAYNEQFF. The DNA of the CDR3 is TGCGCCAGCAGCCGACTTCTGGGGGCCTACAATGAGCAGTTCTTC. The chain combines TRBV4-3 with TRBJ2-1; D might be TRBD1 or TRBD2, each matching 5 bases. The V end lost 4 bases, the J end lost 2 bases, and 12 bases lay between the germline ends. The CDR3 sequence is 15 residues long. Germline CDR1 reads LGHNA; CDR2 reads YSLEER.